The T cell receptor (beta chain) under discussion was sequenced for a study of blood T cell repertoires in COVID-19. Whole-study context: Spain, Italy and the United States supplied samples that represented acute and convalescent COVID-19. Nucleic acid was either cDNA or gDNA, and it came from T cells, B-cell-depleted T cells, or PBMCs.

This clone was recorded only once. This CDR3 is built from 15 residues. Germline CDR1 MNHNY, CDR2 SVGAGI (reference sequence). V gave up 6 bases and J gave up 4 bases; unmatched junction bases: 10. In the source study's methods: Counts of nucleated cells, estimated from reference gene primer amplification, were obtained. The protocol was immunoSEQ multiplex PCR, while the TCRdb copy is restricted to in-frame clones and leaves out a portion. D and trimming were read from the DNA, whereas the V and J calls and clone size are those reported in that table. The table shows a few hundred thousand clones, with over 80% occurring only once.

Source material: peripheral blood. The chain recombines TRBV6-6 with TRBJ2-7; 9 bases align to TRBD1. This receptor was obtained from a man in his 60s who had recovered from COVID-19. This CDR3 reads CASSEPSGTGYEQYF. DNA of the CDR3: TGTGCCAGCAGCGAACCCTCCGGGACAGGGTACGAGCAGTACTTC.